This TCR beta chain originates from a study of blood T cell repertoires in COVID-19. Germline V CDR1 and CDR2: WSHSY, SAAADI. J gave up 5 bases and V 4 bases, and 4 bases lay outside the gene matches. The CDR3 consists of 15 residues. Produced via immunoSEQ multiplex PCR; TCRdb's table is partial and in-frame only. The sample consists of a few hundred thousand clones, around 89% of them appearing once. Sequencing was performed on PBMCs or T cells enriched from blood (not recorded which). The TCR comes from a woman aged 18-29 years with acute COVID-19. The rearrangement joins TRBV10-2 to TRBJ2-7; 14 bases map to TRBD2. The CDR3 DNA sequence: TGCGCCAGCAGTGGGCCGACTAGCGGGAGGGACGAGCAGTACTTC. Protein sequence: CASSGPTSGRDEQYF.